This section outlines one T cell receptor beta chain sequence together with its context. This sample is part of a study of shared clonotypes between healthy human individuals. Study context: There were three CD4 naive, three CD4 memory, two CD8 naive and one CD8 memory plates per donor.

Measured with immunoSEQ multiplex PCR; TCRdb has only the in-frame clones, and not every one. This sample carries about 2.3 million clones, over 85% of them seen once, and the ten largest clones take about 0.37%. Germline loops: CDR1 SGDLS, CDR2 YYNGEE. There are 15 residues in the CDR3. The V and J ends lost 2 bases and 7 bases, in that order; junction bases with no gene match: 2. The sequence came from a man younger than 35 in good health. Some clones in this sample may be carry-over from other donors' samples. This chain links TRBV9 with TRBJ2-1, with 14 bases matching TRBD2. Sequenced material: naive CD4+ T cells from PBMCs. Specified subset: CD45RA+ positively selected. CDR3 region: CASSVRTSGRNEQFF. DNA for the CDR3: TGTGCCAGCAGCGTCCGGACTAGCGGGAGGAATGAGCAGTTCTTC.